This TCR beta chain emerged from a study of cytomegalovirus exposure and HLA in healthy donors. Points on this clone: Its specificity is unknown.

With 60 Vbeta and 13 Jbeta primers, the PCR was carried out. Libraries were prepared by immunoSEQ multiplex PCR; TCRdb keeps only in-frame clonotypes and omits some of them. This table has around 200,000 clones, 80% appearing once. Study results and caveats: A later analysis linked a missense DCLRE1C variant to TCR beta V- and J-gene trimming.

V lost 2 bases, J lost 7 bases, and 5 bases lay in between. Looked up from germline, CDR1 is MGHRA and CDR2 is YSYEKL. The CDR3 has 12 residues. Specimen: PBMCs. The chain recombines TRBV4-1 with TRBJ2-2; D is undetermined. The clonotype comes from a man aged 40-55 years in good health and CMV-seropositive. CDR3 nucleotides: TGCGCCAGCAGCCAACCGGGCGGGGAGCTGTTTTTT. Its translation is CASSQPGGELFF.